The 21 T cell receptor beta chains given below trace back to one sample, sequenced in a study of CD8 T cells in Susac syndrome. Random hexamers were used to reverse transcribe about 0.5 to 1 ug of RNA. One entry per CDR3 protein results from TCRdb running MiXCR on the immunoSEQ multiplex PCR reads. The sample includes about 150,000 distinct CDR3 sequences, roughly 95% of them seen just once. The sample comprised CD4+ T cells from PBMCs. Receptors originate from a human donor with Susac syndrome.

This clonotype was recorded only once. The chain couples TRBV5-1 to TRBJ2-1; D call uncertain. This CDR3 is built from 16 residues. Germline loops: CDR1 SGHRS, CDR2 YFSETQ. Trimming took 3 bases from V and 0 from J, leaving 13 bases between them. This chain's CDR3 is CASSSETLLSYNEQFF. Written as DNA, the CDR3 is TGCGCCAGCAGCTCGGAGACACTTCTCTCCTACAATGAGCAGTTCTTC.

The rearrangement joins TRBV28 to TRBJ1-3, with a possible D match to TRBD1 (6 bases). Germline V lookup: CDR1 MDHEN, CDR2 SYDVKM. The CDR3 sequence is 14 residues long. V lost 10 bases and J 4 bases, leaving 17 bases between the germline ends. CDR3 in DNA: TGTGCCATCACAGGACAGTTGGAAGGAAACACCATATATTTT. Its translation: CAITGQLEGNTIYF.

The chain combines TRBV3-1 with TRBJ1-1; the match to TRBD1 covers 8 bases. This CDR3 spans 15 amino acids. In germline, CDR1 is LGHDT, CDR2 YNNKEL (reference sequence). J was trimmed by 0 bases and V by 5 bases; bases with no gene match: 5. The CDR3 spells CASSGRDRMNTEAFF. CDR3 nucleotide sequence: TGTGCCAGCAGCGGCCGGGACAGGATGAACACTGAAGCTTTCTTT.

The CDR3 nucleotides are TGCAGTGCTAGACCCAGGGGGATTAGCAATCAGCCCCAGCATTTT. The encoded protein is CSARPRGISNQPQHF. The V and J genes are TRBV20-1 and TRBJ1-5, with TRBD1 matching 7 bases. With V trimmed by 2 bases and J by 0 bases, 4 bases remained unmatched. The CDR3 runs 15 residues. The germline V gene encodes CDR1 DFQATT and CDR2 SNEGSKA (reference sequence).

The chain couples TRBV28 to TRBJ2-7; 10 bases line up with TRBD2. The CDR3 covers 18 residues. CDR1 is MDHEN and CDR2 is SYDVKM in the germline V gene. With V trimmed by 4 bases and J by 6 bases, 18 bases remained unmatched. The CDR3 spells CASSSYPSGGRSPGEQYF. CDR3 in DNA: TGTGCCAGCAGTTCTTACCCTAGCGGGGGAAGATCACCGGGCGAGCAGTACTTC.

V gene TRBV9 combines with J gene TRBJ2-7; D may correspond to TRBD1 or TRBD2 (7 bases each). CDR3 size: 14 residues. Per the germline V gene, CDR1 is SGDLS and CDR2 is YYNGEE. Trimming shortened V by 3 bases and J by 2 bases, and 12 bases separated the two germline ends. CDR3 protein: CASSEGGGTYEQYF. CDR3 sequence (DNA): TGTGCCAGCAGCGAGGGAGGGGGCACCTACGAGCAGTACTTC.

V gene TRBV4-1 combines with J gene TRBJ2-7; 11 bases agree with TRBD1. Germline CDR1 is MGHRA and CDR2 is YSYEKL. The J segment lost 6 bases and the V segment lost 0 bases, leaving 13 bases of the junction unmatched. The CDR3 loop spans 18 amino acids. The CDR3 bases are TGCGCCAGCAGCCAAGATCTAACCCTCTGGACAGGGGGCGCCGAGCAGTACTTC. The encoded protein is CASSQDLTLWTGGAEQYF.

The chain is built from TRBV6-6 and TRBJ2-2; the D is unclear. Trimming took 6 bases from V and 10 from J, leaving 9 bases between them. Germline V gene lookup returns CDR1 MNHNY and CDR2 SVGAGI (reference sequence). The CDR3 covers 11 residues. The CDR3 loop is CASSPLEELFF. The CDR3 nucleotides are TGTGCCAGCAGCCCACTTGAGGAGCTGTTTTTT.

V and J are TRBV14 and TRBJ2-3, with D possibly TRBD2 on 6 matching bases. Germline V gene data show CDR1 as SGHDN and CDR2 as FVKESK. The CDR3 spans 14 residues. V lost 4 bases, J lost 2 bases, and 10 bases lay in between. CDR3 nucleotides: TGTGCCAGCAGCCGCGGGGACTTCACAGATACGCAGTATTTT. The encoded protein is CASSRGDFTDTQYF. The complete variable domain, with remaining parts taken from reference TRBV14 and TRBJ2-3, reads EAGVTQFPSHSVIEKGQTVTLRCDPISGHDNLYWYRRVMGKEIKFLLHFVKESKQDESGMPNNRFLAERTGGTYSTLKVQPAELEDSGVYFCASSRGDFTDTQYFGPGTRLTVL.

The chain carries TRBV4-1 and TRBJ2-4; TRBD2 agrees at 9 bases. Germline V gene data show CDR1 as MGHRA and CDR2 as YSYEKL. The ends lost 2 bases at V and 2 bases at J; junction bases unmatched: 4. The CDR3 runs 16 residues. CDR3 sequence (DNA): TGCGCCAGCAGCCAACTGGCGGGAGGGACCAAAAACATTCAGTACTTC. Residues: CASSQLAGGTKNIQYF.

In DNA, the CDR3 is TGCAGCGTTGACGGGACTAGCGGGGGGACCTACAATGAGCAGTTCTTC. Translating gives CSVDGTSGGTYNEQFF. This chain joins TRBV29-1 and TRBJ2-1; 15 nucleotides agree with TRBD2. V shed 3 bases and J 2 bases; nucleotides not matched to a gene: 2. Per germline, CDR1 SQVTM and CDR2 ANQGSEA. This CDR3 is 16 amino acids long.

Only a few counts were recorded for this clonotype. This chain links TRBV9 with TRBJ2-1, with D unclear. Germline-derived CDR1 and CDR2 are SGDLS and YYNGEE. The CDR3 loop spans 13 amino acids. V lost 8 bases and J 0 bases, leaving 9 bases between the germline ends. The CDR3 loop reads CASSGSSYNEQFF. CDR3 DNA sequence: TGTGCCAGTTCGGGTAGCTCCTACAATGAGCAGTTCTTC. Using reference TRBV9 and TRBJ2-1 for the parts outside the CDR3, the full variable domain is DSGVTQTPKHLITATGQRVTLRCSPRSGDLSVYWYQQSLDQGLQFLIQYYNGEERAKGNILERFSAQQFPDLHSELNLSSLELGDSALYFCASSGSSYNEQFFGPGTRLTVL.

The V gene is TRBV28, the J gene TRBJ1-1; the D gene is possibly TRBD1 (5 bases). The CDR3 contains 15 residues. Germline V gene lookup returns CDR1 MDHEN and CDR2 SYDVKM. Trimming removed 6 bases from V and 6 bases from J, with 20 bases in between. This CDR3 reads CASSQSGLWDAEAFF. DNA of the CDR3: TGTGCCAGCAGCCAATCGGGATTGTGGGACGCTGAAGCTTTCTTT.

The chain combines TRBV20-1 with TRBJ2-1; possible D gene TRBD2, 6 bases. Trimming removed 3 bases at V and 5 bases at J, with 14 bases between. There are 14 residues in the CDR3. Looked up from germline, CDR1 is DFQATT and CDR2 is SNEGSKA (reference sequence). CDR3 amino acids: CSASLGLSNNEQFF. In DNA form, the CDR3 reads TGCAGTGCTAGCCTGGGACTTTCAAACAATGAGCAGTTCTTC.

V and J are TRBV18 and TRBJ1-2, with D maybe TRBD1 (6 bases). The CDR3 extends over 16 amino acids. V was shortened by 4 bases and J by 3 bases, with 18 bases between the two germline ends. CDR1 is KGHSH and CDR2 is LQKENI in the germline V gene. This chain's CDR3 is CASSREVGGQDYGYTF. CDR3 nucleotide sequence: TGTGCCAGCTCACGGGAGGTCGGGGGGCAAGACTATGGCTACACCTTC. Complete variable domain (other parts from reference TRBV18 and TRBJ1-2): NAGVMQNPRHLVRRRGQEARLRCSPMKGHSHVYWYRQLPEEGLKFMVYLQKENIIDESGMPKERFSAEFPKEGPSILRIQQVVRGDSAAYFCASSREVGGQDYGYTFGSGTRLTVV.

This sequence joins TRBV20-1 and TRBJ2-7; D not certain. The CDR3 extends over 13 amino acids. The V end lost 6 bases, the J end lost 0 bases, and 12 bases lay between the germline ends. Germline lookup yields CDR1 DFQATT and CDR2 SNEGSKA (reference sequence). The CDR3 spells CSAPVRGSYEQYF. CDR3 bases: TGCAGTGCCCCAGTACGCGGCTCCTACGAGCAGTACTTC.

The rearrangement links TRBV11-2 to TRBJ2-2; tentative D call: TRBD2 (5 bases). V was trimmed by 2 bases and J by 1 base, leaving 5 bases between them. Germline V lookup: CDR1 SGHAT, CDR2 FQNNGV. This CDR3 contains 14 residues. The CDR3 coding sequence is TGTGCCAGCAGCTTAAGCGGGAACACCGGGGAGCTGTTTTTT. It yields the protein CASSLSGNTGELFF.

This chain links TRBV9 with TRBJ2-5; 8 bases fit TRBD1. CDR3 length: 14 residues. V shed 5 bases and J 4 bases; nucleotides not matched to a gene: 7. CDR1 SGDLS and CDR2 YYNGEE come from the germline V gene. The DNA for the CDR3 is TGTGCCAGCAGGAGTGGACAGGGAGGAGAGACCCAGTACTTC. This encodes CASRSGQGGETQYF.

The gene calls are TRBV29-1 and TRBJ1-4; tentatively, D is TRBD1 (5 bases). Germline-derived CDR1 and CDR2 are SQVTM and ANQGSEA. CDR3 length: 13 residues. Trimming took off 4 bases at V and 4 bases at J, with 10 bases between the two ends. In nucleotides, the CDR3 is TGCAGCGTTGCCAGCGGGGGTAATGAAAAACTGTTTTTT. This gives the protein CSVASGGNEKLFF.

The chain recombines TRBV7-3 with TRBJ2-1, with 11 bases that match TRBD2. CDR1 SGHTA and CDR2 FQGTGA come from the germline V gene. This CDR3 is 16 amino acids long. V was clipped by 5 bases and J by 10 bases; unmatched bases: 13. The CDR3 loop reads CASSATGTSGVGEQFF. In DNA form, the CDR3 reads TGTGCCAGCAGCGCTACCGGGACTAGCGGCGTCGGGGAGCAGTTCTTC.

This chain joins TRBV6-5 and TRBJ2-3, with 12 bases identical to TRBD1. The CDR3 runs 16 residues. The germline CDR1 and CDR2 sequences are MNHEY and SVGAGI. The J segment lost 5 bases and the V segment lost 0 bases, leaving 3 bases of the junction unmatched. CDR3 coding DNA: TGTGCCAGCAGTTACTCTGGGACAGGGGGCATAGATACGCAGTATTTT. Its protein is CASSYSGTGGIDTQYF.